A selection of T cell receptor beta chains follows, all from one sample in a study of blood T cell repertoires in COVID-19. Repertoires were generated with immunoSEQ multiplex PCR, while TCRdb's copy carries only in-frame clones and drops some. This table has under 200,000 clones, around 89% appearing once. What was sequenced was PBMCs or T cells enriched from blood (not recorded which). The receptors originated from a woman aged 45-65 years who had recovered from COVID-19. CDR3s include the opening cysteine and the closing phenylalanine or tryptophan. Each record gives: J gene, clone size, D gene, V gene, CDR3 DNA, CDR3 protein. A D gene is named only where the DNA matches it firmly. Not all rows give a size; the values are once, few, many and, for expanded clones, a class.

j_gene: TRBJ2-7; abundance: NA; d_gene: NA; v_gene: TRBV12-3/TRBV12-4; CDR3nt: TGTGCCAGCAGTTTACAACAGGCCTACGAGCAGTACTTC; CDR3aa: CASSLQQAYEQYF
j_gene: TRBJ2-2; abundance: NA; d_gene: NA; v_gene: TRBV19; CDR3nt: TGTGCCAGTATTAAAACAGGGCGACGGGGCACCGGGGAGCTGTTTTTT; CDR3aa: CASIKTGRRGTGELFF
j_gene: TRBJ2-3; abundance: NA; d_gene: TRBD2; v_gene: TRBV3-1/TRBV3-2; CDR3nt: TGTGCCAGCAGCTTCGAGCGGGGCGGAACAGATACGCAGTATTTT; CDR3aa: CASSFERGGTDTQYF
j_gene: TRBJ1-2; abundance: NA; d_gene: NA; v_gene: TRBV5-4; CDR3nt: TGTGCCAGCACCCCCAGGGCGTCCTATGGCTACACCTTC; CDR3aa: CASTPRASYGYTF
j_gene: TRBJ1-3; abundance: once; d_gene: NA; v_gene: TRBV7-2; CDR3nt: TGTGCCAGCAGCTTAACGGTAACCTCTGGAAACACCATATATTTT; CDR3aa: CASSLTVTSGNTIYF
j_gene: TRBJ2-7; abundance: NA; d_gene: NA; v_gene: TRBV7-2; CDR3nt: TGTGCCAGCAGCTTAATTAACTACGAGCAGTACTTC; CDR3aa: CASSLINYEQYF
j_gene: TRBJ2-3; abundance: once; d_gene: TRBD2; v_gene: TRBV7-2; CDR3nt: TGTGCCAGCAGCTATGCGGGACTAGCGGGGGAAACGCAGTATTTT; CDR3aa: CASSYAGLAGETQYF
j_gene: TRBJ2-1; abundance: NA; d_gene: TRBD1; v_gene: TRBV28; CDR3nt: TGTGCCAGCAGTTTATGGGGAGGACAGGGCACCTACAATGAGCAGTTCTTC; CDR3aa: CASSLWGGQGTYNEQFF
j_gene: TRBJ1-6; abundance: NA; d_gene: TRBD1; v_gene: TRBV12-5; CDR3nt: TGTGCTAGTGGTTCCGCGTACGTCCTGGACAGGGAGGAGAATTCACCCCTCCACTTT; CDR3aa: CASGSAYVLDREENSPLHF
j_gene: TRBJ2-5; abundance: NA; d_gene: TRBD2; v_gene: TRBV27; CDR3nt: TGTGCCAGCAGTTTCAACGGGGGGGCCGAAGAGACCCAGTACTTC; CDR3aa: CASSFNGGAEETQYF
j_gene: TRBJ1-1; abundance: NA; d_gene: TRBD1; v_gene: TRBV5-1; CDR3nt: TGCGCCAGCAGCCCTGACAGGGCGGTGGTGAACACTGAAGCTTTCTTT; CDR3aa: CASSPDRAVVNTEAFF
j_gene: TRBJ2-7; abundance: NA; d_gene: TRBD2; v_gene: TRBV30; CDR3nt: TGTGCCGGAACGGGGTTTGGGGGGGCCTACGAGCAGTACTTC; CDR3aa: CAGTGFGGAYEQYF
j_gene: TRBJ1-3; abundance: NA; d_gene: TRBD1; v_gene: TRBV6-5; CDR3nt: TGTGCCAGCAGCATGCTTCAGGGGGCTGGAAACACCATATATTTT; CDR3aa: CASSMLQGAGNTIYF
j_gene: TRBJ1-4; abundance: few; d_gene: NA; v_gene: TRBV5-4; CDR3nt: TGTGCCAGCAGCTTGGGGGGTCTGCGAGGGAGTGAAAAACTGTTTTTT; CDR3aa: CASSLGGLRGSEKLFF
j_gene: TRBJ1-2; abundance: few; d_gene: NA; v_gene: TRBV14; CDR3nt: TGTGCCAGCAGCCAAACCATGACAGGCTATGGCTACACCTTC; CDR3aa: CASSQTMTGYGYTF
j_gene: TRBJ1-2; abundance: NA; d_gene: NA; v_gene: TRBV28; CDR3nt: TGTGCCAGCAGTTCTACCCAACTCTATGGCTACACCTTC; CDR3aa: CASSSTQLYGYTF
j_gene: TRBJ1-1; abundance: once; d_gene: TRBD1; v_gene: TRBV7-9; CDR3nt: TGTGCCAGCAGCCTTAGACAGGGAGAAGCTTTCTTT; CDR3aa: CASSLRQGEAFF
j_gene: TRBJ1-2; abundance: NA; d_gene: TRBD1; v_gene: TRBV6-4; CDR3nt: TGTGCCAGCAGTGACCGACAGGGGCTAGGTGGCTACACCTTC; CDR3aa: CASSDRQGLGGYTF
j_gene: TRBJ1-2; abundance: NA; d_gene: TRBD1; v_gene: TRBV19; CDR3nt: TGTGCCAGTAGTACCCCAGACCACAGGGGGAAAGGGTCTAACTATGGCTACACCTTC; CDR3aa: CASSTPDHRGKGSNYGYTF
j_gene: TRBJ2-7; abundance: once; d_gene: TRBD2; v_gene: TRBV18; CDR3nt: TGTGCCAGCTCACCAGGGGGGGGAGGAGACGAGCAGTACTTC; CDR3aa: CASSPGGGGDEQYF
j_gene: TRBJ2-5; abundance: NA; d_gene: TRBD2; v_gene: TRBV7-3; CDR3nt: TGTGCCAGCAGCTCGGGACTAGGGGCTTTAGAGACCCAGTACTTC; CDR3aa: CASSSGLGALETQYF
j_gene: TRBJ1-4; abundance: NA; d_gene: NA; v_gene: TRBV29-1; CDR3nt: TGCAGCGTGGCTGGGAGGAATGAAAAACTGTTTTTT; CDR3aa: CSVAGRNEKLFF
j_gene: TRBJ1-4; abundance: NA; d_gene: TRBD1; v_gene: TRBV4-2; CDR3nt: TGTGCCAGCAGCCAAGACAGGGGGCAGTCTGGTCAGCGTGAAAAACTGTTTTTT; CDR3aa: CASSQDRGQSGQREKLFF
j_gene: TRBJ1-4; abundance: NA; d_gene: NA; v_gene: TRBV6-2/TRBV6-3; CDR3nt: TGTGCCAGCAGTTACCCGGGAAAACTGTTTTTT; CDR3aa: CASSYPGKLFF
j_gene: TRBJ2-7; abundance: NA; d_gene: TRBD1; v_gene: TRBV3-1/TRBV3-2; CDR3nt: TGTGCCAGCACCGGGACAGAAAGGGAGCAGTACTTC; CDR3aa: CASTGTEREQYF
j_gene: TRBJ1-3; abundance: once; d_gene: NA; v_gene: TRBV5-1; CDR3nt: TGCGCCAGCAGCTTGAGCAGGGACTCTGGAAACACCATATATTTT; CDR3aa: CASSLSRDSGNTIYF
j_gene: TRBJ1-2; abundance: NA; d_gene: NA; v_gene: TRBV6-5; CDR3nt: TGTGCCAGCAGTTACGGTGGAGGGAACTATGGCTACACCTTC; CDR3aa: CASSYGGGNYGYTF
j_gene: TRBJ1-2; abundance: once; d_gene: TRBD1; v_gene: TRBV27; CDR3nt: TGTGCCAGCAGGGAAAACAGGGGGGCCTATGGCTACACCTTC; CDR3aa: CASRENRGAYGYTF
j_gene: TRBJ1-1; abundance: NA; d_gene: NA; v_gene: TRBV5-4; CDR3nt: TGTGCCAGCAGCTTGGTGCCAGGAGGCCATGAAGCTTTCTTT; CDR3aa: CASSLVPGGHEAFF
j_gene: TRBJ2-5; abundance: NA; d_gene: NA; v_gene: TRBV27; CDR3nt: TGTGCCAGCAGCCCAACCTGGGGGCCCCAAGAGACCCAGTACTTC; CDR3aa: CASSPTWGPQETQYF
j_gene: TRBJ2-1; abundance: many; d_gene: NA; v_gene: TRBV7-2; CDR3nt: TGTGCCAGCAGTCCCCTGAGCCTCTCCTACAATGAGCAGTTCTTC; CDR3aa: CASSPLSLSYNEQFF
j_gene: TRBJ1-3; abundance: once; d_gene: NA; v_gene: TRBV5-6; CDR3nt: TGTGCCAGCAGCTTGGGTGAGGTACGGTTATCAGGAAACACCATATATTTT; CDR3aa: CASSLGEVRLSGNTIYF
j_gene: TRBJ2-5; abundance: NA; d_gene: NA; v_gene: TRBV7-2; CDR3nt: TGTGCCAGCAGCTTAGTGGGTGGGGGGGCACAAGAGACCCAGTACTTC; CDR3aa: CASSLVGGGAQETQYF
j_gene: TRBJ2-5; abundance: NA; d_gene: TRBD1; v_gene: TRBV15; CDR3nt: TGTGCCACCAGCAGAGGGCAAGGACAGGGGTTAGCGACCCAGTACTTC; CDR3aa: CATSRGQGQGLATQYF
j_gene: TRBJ2-3; abundance: NA; d_gene: NA; v_gene: TRBV2; CDR3nt: TGTGCCAGCTCGAGGGTCACAGATACGCAGTATTTT; CDR3aa: CASSRVTDTQYF
j_gene: TRBJ1-5; abundance: NA; d_gene: TRBD1; v_gene: TRBV29-1; CDR3nt: TGCAGCGTTGAGGAGACAGGGGGCTGGGCCCAGCATTTT; CDR3aa: CSVEETGGWAQHF